The sequence of this T cell receptor beta chain was determined in a study of technical replicates of blood from several donors. Here immunoSEQ multiplex PCR was the method, and the copy in TCRdb shows in-frame clones only, minus some. The sample includes roughly 100,000 clones, 96% of them seen just once. Germline-derived CDR1 and CDR2 are MRHNA and SNTAGT. The CDR3 loop spans 15 amino acids. Trimming cost V 7 bases and J 3 bases, with 18 bases left between them. The sequence was collected from a human donor in good health. The rearrangement joins TRBV6-4 to TRBJ2-5; TRBD1 is a possible D gene (5 bases). The sample taken for sequencing was T cells isolated from PBMCs. The CDR3 loop reads CASKSQGWSEETQYF. CDR3 bases: TGTGCCAGCAAATCCCAGGGTTGGTCGGAAGAGACCCAGTACTTC.